This note documents a single T cell receptor (beta chain) sequence. This receptor's antigen is unknown. There are no base qualities to consult, and no much larger clone falls within one base. Collaborating institutions collected whole blood in K2EDTA tubes following their own protocols. For TCRbeta analysis, collaborators shipped samples in one of three forms: frozen whole blood, isolated PBMCs, or DNA extracted from either of those sample types. This sample stems from a study of blood T cell repertoires in COVID-19 (dated by TCRdb to 2018 to 2021). With regard to the full study: Samples covering the acute and convalescent phases of COVID-19 were provided by collaborators in the United States, Italy and Spain. The prospective study material was composed of cDNA or gDNA derived from T cells, B-cell-depleted T cells, or PBMCs. The dataset comprised deeply sampled blood TCRbeta repertoires from subjects exposed to, actively infected with, or recovered from COVID-19. A freely available public database, intended as a resource for researchers studying the immune response to SARS-CoV-2, is where the repertoires were released. The samples were drawn from the first 160 participants of the ongoing ImmuneRACE study and from 950 to 1,500 subjects provided by 6 global collaborators. Nearly every sample came with metadata listing a de-identified subject ID, COVID-19 status, age in years and sex. Where available, HLA class I and class II types were taken from metadata supplied by the sample provider and were not determined by assay-based typing. Findings and caveats that apply to the study as a whole: How much clinical and demographic metadata was included differed by source and by participant, and the metadata was provided uncurated.

TCRbeta CDR3 regions were amplified from genomic DNA using the immunoSEQ Assay, a bias-controlled multiplex PCR. From the authors' description of their analysis: The number of nucleated cells in each sample was estimated by amplification of reference gene primers within the assay. Sequence reads were collapsed and filtered to measure the absolute abundance of every unique TCRbeta CDR3 rearrangement. For each sample, productive Simpson clonality was calculated by taking the square root of Simpson's diversity index across productive rearrangements. Entries here come from immuneACCESS through TCRdb and include only in-frame sequences with V and J called. Some clones fail to appear in such tables; in the studies checked, an unresolved V gene covers under half of the shortfall, and the cause of the remainder is unknown. The V and J calls and the clone size are those of that table, but D and trimming were determined from the DNA. The sample has some 70,000 clones on record, roughly 84% of them singletons. The ten largest clones represent approximately 9.2% of the sample.

V loses 5 bases of germline sequence and J loses 1 base, and the interval between the two ends is 12 bases. The CDR3 sequence holds 14 residues, the cysteine and phenylalanine included. Of the read, only the CDR3 DNA is kept; its 42 bases are in frame from base 1. Per the germline V gene, SGHRS is the CDR1 and YFSETQ is the CDR2. The sequence came from a woman aged 50 to 60 with acute or convalescent COVID-19. The V and J genes are TRBV5-1 and TRBJ2-5; TRBD2 is perhaps the D gene, given 5 matching bases. Sequenced material: peripheral blood. The DNA reads TGCGCCAGCAGGCTAACGGGGTTCCAAGAGACCCAGTACTTC. It translates to CASRLTGFQETQYF.